The TCR beta chain under discussion was sequenced for a study of early stage breast cancer tumors. Study-wide context: Most invasive tumors, about 70% of the 16, were ER+/PR+/HER2-.

Regarding this clone: Antigen: not known.

The study, taken as a whole, reports: Tumors had approximately 2.5-fold higher T cell density than normal breast. Enriched TCRB sequences shared across patients were mostly commonly generated sequences.

TCRdb's copy holds only in-frame clones and misses some; the assay was immunoSEQ multiplex PCR. The sample lists 39,000 or so clones, roughly 69% occurring once. The sequence derives from a person aged 45 to 59 with breast cancer. The sample consisted of blood.

CDR3 in DNA: TGTGCCAGCAGTAGGGGGGGGACTGAAGCTTTCTTT. It encodes CASSRGGTEAFF. The chain carries TRBV6-1 and TRBJ1-1; D may be TRBD1 (6 bases). The CDR3 is 12 residues long. Germline assignment: CDR1 MNHNS and CDR2 SASEGT. V lost 5 bases and J 5 bases, leaving 9 bases between the germline ends.